A selection of T cell receptor beta chains follows, all from one sample in a study of Graves' ophthalmopathy and Graves' hyperthyroidism. TCRdb recomputed calls from the multiplex PCR reads with MiXCR, one row per CDR3 protein. Of 650,000 to 900,000 distinct CDR3 sequences listed, 40% were seen once; the top ten hold 40% to 45%. Sequenced input: peripheral blood. The source is an adult man with Graves' ophthalmopathy. The CDR3 runs from the conserved cysteine through the conserved F or W. D genes are given only for firm matches. Clone size is given for some rows only: seen once, a few or many times, or a class if the clone is expanded.

cdr3_nt cdr3_aa v_call d_call clone_size j_call
TGTGCCAGCAGCCAAGGTGACAGTCGGACCCAGTACTTC CASSQGDSRTQYF TRBV9 NA NA TRBJ2-5
TGTGCCAGCAGCTTAGACACTGAAGCTTTCTTT CASSLDTEAFF TRBV7-9 NA many TRBJ1-1
TGTGCCAGCAGCGTAAACAGCGGGGAGCTGTTTTTT CASSVNSGELFF TRBV9 NA few TRBJ2-2
TGCAGCATGAGGGCCAGGGGGAACTATGGCTACACCTTC CSMRARGNYGYTF TRBV29-1 TRBD1 NA TRBJ1-2
TGCGCCAGCAGCTTAGTAGGGATCTATGGCTACACCTTC CASSLVGIYGYTF TRBV5-1 NA NA TRBJ1-2
TGCAGCTTGAAGTCTAGCGGGAATCCCTTATACGAGCAGTACTTC CSLKSSGNPLYEQYF TRBV29-1 TRBD2 NA TRBJ2-7
TGCAGTGCTATGGGACTAGCGGGAGAGAACGAGCAGTACTTC CSAMGLAGENEQYF TRBV20-1 TRBD2 few TRBJ2-7
TGTGCCAGCAGTGATTGGGGAGGGGGCAATCAGCCCCAGCATTTT CASSDWGGGNQPQHF TRBV10-3 NA few TRBJ1-5
TGTGCCAGCGGGTCCAGGGCCCCTGGGGCCAACGTCCTGACTTTC CASGSRAPGANVLTF TRBV12-3/TRBV12-4 NA many TRBJ2-6
TGTGCCAGCAGCTCGACCTTGGGGGAGACCCAGTACTTC CASSSTLGETQYF TRBV7-2 NA NA TRBJ2-5
TGTGCCAGCAGCATCGAGAACAGGGATCGGGGCTACACCTTC CASSIENRDRGYTF TRBV5-5 NA many TRBJ1-2
TGTGCCAGCAGCCAGCCCAGGACAGAGACGGGGGAAAAACTGTTTTTT CASSQPRTETGEKLFF TRBV25-1 NA NA TRBJ1-4
TGTGCCAGCAGCTTAGATGTTGGGGCCAACGTCCTGACTTTC CASSLDVGANVLTF TRBV7-2 NA NA TRBJ2-6
TGTGCCAGTACTGCCCCGGCGATATACACCGGGGAGCTGTTTTTT CASTAPAIYTGELFF TRBV19 NA many TRBJ2-2